The present entry profiles one T cell receptor (beta chain) with its context. The germline gives CDR1 ENHRY, CDR2 SYGVKD. The CDR3 totals 13 residues. V shed 2 bases and J shed 1 base, with 2 bases lying between them. The record originates from a study of blood T cell repertoires in COVID-19. Study information: Whether acute or convalescent, the COVID-19 samples came from the United States, Italy and Spain. T cells, B-cell-depleted T cells, or PBMCs supplied cDNA or gDNA.

As handled by the study authors: Amplification of reference gene primers provided the estimated nucleated cell counts. Produced via immunoSEQ multiplex PCR; TCRdb's table is partial and in-frame only. The D gene and trimming were derived from the DNA, and the V and J assignments and clone size from that table. The sample includes 200,000 to 250,000 clones, around 88% of them seen just once. The chain has TRBV10-3 and TRBJ2-2; unclear D gene. This TCR was recovered from a young man with active or convalescent COVID-19. The sample consisted of peripheral blood. The CDR3 DNA sequence: TGTGCCATCAGTGAGCTGAACACCGGGGAGCTGTTTTTT. Translated: CAISELNTGELFF.